This T cell receptor beta chain came from a study of T cell responses to AZD1222 COVID-19 vaccine. The CDR3 runs 13 residues. CDR1 is WSHSY, CDR2 SAAADI, per germline. Trimming removed 8 bases from V and 5 bases from J, with 15 bases in between. Libraries were prepared by immunoSEQ multiplex PCR; TCRdb keeps only in-frame clonotypes and omits some of them. Among 120,000 or so clones listed, over 75% were seen once. V is TRBV10-2 and J is TRBJ1-2; a weak D match, TRBD1 (6 bases). The specimen comprised peripheral blood, sampled on day 0 of AZD1222 vaccination. This clonotype was obtained from an adult in good health. CDR3 nucleotide sequence: TGCGCCAGCGGACAGATCCGGGATTATGGCTACACCTTC. Its translation is CASGQIRDYGYTF.